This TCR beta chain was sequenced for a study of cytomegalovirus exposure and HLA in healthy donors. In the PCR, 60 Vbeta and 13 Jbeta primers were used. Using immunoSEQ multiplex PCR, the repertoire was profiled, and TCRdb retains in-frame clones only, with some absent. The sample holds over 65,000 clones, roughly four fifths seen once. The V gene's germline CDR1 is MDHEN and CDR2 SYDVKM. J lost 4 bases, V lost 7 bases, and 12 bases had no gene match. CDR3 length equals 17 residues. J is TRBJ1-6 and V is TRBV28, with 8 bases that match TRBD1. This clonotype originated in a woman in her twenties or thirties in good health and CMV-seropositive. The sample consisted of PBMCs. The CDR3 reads CASTSVGTGSYNSPLHF. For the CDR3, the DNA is TGTGCCAGCACTTCGGTCGGGACAGGATCTTATAATTCACCCCTCCACTTT.